The following is a T cell receptor beta chain sequence with its context. TCR beta CDR3 regions were amplified from RNA transcripts. First-round RT-PCR targeting the TCR CDR3 was performed with the HTBI primer set. One entry per CDR3 protein, called by TCRdb with MiXCR from the multiplex PCR reads. This table has fewer than 650,000 distinct CDR3 sequences, 14% appearing once. These data originate in a study of T cells in Graves' hyperthyroidism and ophthalmopathy. Study overall: Peripheral blood specimens were obtained at initial diagnosis, prior to any treatment.

Trimming removed 2 bases from V and 8 bases from J, with 10 bases in between. CDR1 and CDR2 (germline): GTSNPN, SVGIG (reference sequence). The CDR3 is 12 amino acids. The J gene is TRBJ2-1, the V gene TRBV30; weak D call: TRBD1 (6 bases). The specimen sequenced was blood. This receptor was taken from a woman in her 40s with Graves' hyperthyroidism. CDR3 in DNA: TGTGCCTGGAGTTTGGGGGCCCATGAGCAGTTCTTC. It translates to CAWSLGAHEQFF.